This T cell receptor beta chain originates from a study of T cell repertoires in cytomegalovirus infection. Study summary: It was the public TCR beta signatures that indicated both CMV infection and matching HLA type. Study-level points and caveats: In two of eight donors, the top clonotype was HLA-C-restricted CMV-specific. Summed frequency of shared TCR beta families picked out CMV carriers who also had the relevant HLA.

Using its own MiXCR run on the reads, TCRdb lists one record per CDR3 protein. The profile covers approximately 910,000 distinct CDR3 sequences, with approximately 30% appearing a single time and 10% to 15% taken by the ten largest. Concerning this clonotype itself: The antigen is unknown.

Trimming pared 6 bases from V and 0 bases from J, leaving 18 bases between. This CDR3 region has 18 residues. The germline gives CDR1 LNHDA, CDR2 SQIVND (reference sequence). This chain links TRBV19 with TRBJ2-6; D remains unclear. The source of this sequence is a human donor in good health (CMV status not recorded). Some clones in this sample may be carry-over from other donors' samples. The sequences come from cultured CD8+ T cells from PBMCs, collected from culture after CMV antigen stimulation. In DNA form, the CDR3 reads TGTGCCAGTAGCGAAGTGGACGGAATGTACTCTGGGGCCAACGTCCTGACTTTC. The encoded protein is CASSEVDGMYSGANVLTF.